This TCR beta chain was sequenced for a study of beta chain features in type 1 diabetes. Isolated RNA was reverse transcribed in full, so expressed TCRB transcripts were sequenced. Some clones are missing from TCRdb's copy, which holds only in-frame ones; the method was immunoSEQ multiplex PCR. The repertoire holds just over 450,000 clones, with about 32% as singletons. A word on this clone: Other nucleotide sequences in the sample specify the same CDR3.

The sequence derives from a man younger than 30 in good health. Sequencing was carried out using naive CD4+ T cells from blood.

The CDR3 coding sequence is TGTGCCAGCAGCGTAGGACAGGGGGCTGAGACCCAGTACTTC. It is translated as CASSVGQGAETQYF. The V gene is TRBV9, the J gene TRBJ2-5; TRBD1 aligns across 10 bases. Trimming took 0 bases from V and 5 from J; bases not matched to a gene: 1. Germline V gene data show CDR1 as SGDLS and CDR2 as YYNGEE. CDR3 size: 14 residues.